The 15 T cell receptor beta chains below were found in one sample sequenced in a study of blood T cells in healthy people across ages. The use of a sample-barcoded 5' primer and a J-beta primer mix characterized a second PCR of about 7 to 12 cycles. One entry per CDR3 protein, called by TCRdb with MiXCR from the 5' RACE reads. The table includes hundreds of thousands of distinct CDR3 sequences, roughly 52% detected once. The sample taken for sequencing was blood. Every receptor here comes from a man in his thirties or forties in good health.

The chain employs TRBV3-1 and TRBJ2-1; possibly TRBD2 for D (6 bases). Germline V gene sequence: CDR1 LGHDT, CDR2 YNNKEL (reference sequence). Deletions cut 2 bases from V and 15 bases from J, with 17 bases between. The CDR3 spans 13 residues. The CDR3 sequence: CASSQIKAGGTFF. CDR3 in DNA: TGTGCCAGCAGCCAAATAAAGGCCGGAGGGACGTTCTTC.

The J gene is TRBJ2-1, the V gene TRBV29-1; 10 bases match TRBD2. Germline CDR1 is SQVTM and CDR2 is ANQGSEA. The CDR3 length is 14 residues. After removal of 6 bases from V and 7 bases from J, the junction contained 9 bases not matched to a gene. The CDR3 protein is CSVDVSGGGNEQFF. CDR3 nucleotide sequence: TGCAGCGTAGACGTGAGCGGGGGGGGGAATGAGCAGTTCTTC.

The V and J genes are TRBV2 and TRBJ1-4; TRBD1 matches at 8 bases. CDR3 length equals 15 residues. V lost 2 bases to trimming and J lost 8 bases; unmatched junction nucleotides: 7. CDR1 is SNHLY and CDR2 is FYNNEI in the germline V gene. CDR3 in amino acids: CASSEQGAQKEKLFF. For the CDR3, the DNA is TGTGCCAGCAGTGAACAGGGGGCCCAGAAGGAAAAACTGTTTTTT.

This clonotype was seen ten or more times. This sequence joins TRBV6-5 and TRBJ2-3; D is unclear. The germline gives CDR1 MNHEY, CDR2 SVGAGI. The V end was cut by 5 bases, the J end by 0 bases, with 9 bases between. This CDR3 has 14 amino acids. The CDR3 region has the DNA TGTGCCAGCAGTCGGCAGTTCAGCACAGATACGCAGTATTTT. Translating it yields CASSRQFSTDTQYF.

V usage is TRBV28 and J usage is TRBJ2-5, with 8 bases matching TRBD1. The DNA end favors TRBJ2-7, so the J call may be wrong. The CDR3 contains 15 residues. Germline loops: CDR1 MDHEN, CDR2 SYDVKM. CDR3 DNA sequence: TGTGCCAGCAGTCGCCCCGGACAGGGCGTAAACGAGCAGTACTTC. Its translation is CASSRPGQGVNEQYF.

The chain joins TRBV6-1 to TRBJ1-5; D is unresolved. Trimming stripped 7 bases from V and 4 bases from J, with 17 bases between. Looked up from germline, CDR1 is MNHNS and CDR2 is SASEGT. CDR3 length: 15 amino acids. CDR3 sequence reads: CASTEGGSRNQPQHF. DNA of the CDR3: TGTGCCAGCACCGAGGGTGGCTCGCGTAATCAGCCCCAGCATTTT.

The rearrangement joins TRBV2 to TRBJ2-5; 11 bases match TRBD2. The DNA end favors TRBJ2-7, so the J call may be wrong. There are 15 residues in the CDR3. Germline CDR1 reads SNHLY; CDR2 reads FYNNEI. DNA of the CDR3: TGTGCCAGCAGTGAAGCTAGCGGGAGGGCCCACGAGCAGTACTTC. As protein: CASSEASGRAHEQYF.

The CDR3 sequence is CSVELHSLGTGSYTF. CDR3 sequence (DNA): TGCAGCGTTGAACTTCATTCGCTCGGGACAGGGAGCTACACCTTC. This chain links TRBV29-1 with TRBJ1-2, with 9 bases identical to TRBD1. CDR3 length: 15 residues. V shed 2 bases and J 9 bases; nucleotides not matched to a gene: 13. Germline CDR1 and CDR2: SQVTM and ANQGSEA.

This chain uses TRBV29-1 with TRBJ2-7, with D maybe TRBD2 (6 bases). The germline V gene has CDR1 SQVTM and CDR2 ANQGSEA. The CDR3 length is 11 residues. The V and J ends lost 7 bases and 4 bases respectively, with 11 bases between them. CDR3 coding DNA: TGCAGCGCCGATCGGGGGTACGAGCAGTACTTC. It translates to CSADRGYEQYF.

The CDR3 nucleotides read TGTGCCAGCAGCCCCCTAGCGAATTCCTACGAGCAGTACTTC. The encoded protein is CASSPLANSYEQYF. V usage is TRBV3-1 and J usage is TRBJ2-7, with a tentative D call TRBD2 (6 bases). The CDR3 contains 14 residues. Germline CDR1 and CDR2: LGHDT and YNNKEL (reference sequence). Between the trimmed V and J ends, which lost 4 bases and 1 base, there was a span of 11 bases.

This chain connects TRBV29-1 to TRBJ1-2; D unclear. CDR3 size: 13 residues. V gave up 0 bases and J gave up 4 bases, with 9 bases separating them. From germline, CDR1 is SQVTM and CDR2 ANQGSEA. CDR3 region: CSVEDRVSYGYTF. CDR3 sequence (DNA): TGCAGCGTTGAAGATCGCGTAAGCTATGGCTACACCTTC.

The chain carries TRBV5-1 and TRBJ2-7; tentatively, D is TRBD1 (5 bases). The CDR3 is 15 amino acids. CDR1 is SGHRS, CDR2 YFSETQ, per germline. The germline V and J ends were trimmed by 5 bases and 4 bases, with 19 bases remaining between them. The CDR3 DNA reads TGCGCCAGCAGTCAGACAGCTTCACCCCATTACGAGCAGTACTTC. Translation gives CASSQTASPHYEQYF.

The chain uses TRBV7-2 and TRBJ2-1; 8 positions agree with TRBD1. Germline trimming cut 1 base from V and 10 bases from J; bases unmatched to any gene: 12. Germline V lookup: CDR1 SGHTA, CDR2 FQGNSA. This CDR3 region has 16 residues. This CDR3 reads CASSLEPRDRLGEQFF. CDR3 DNA: TGTGCCAGCAGCTTAGAACCCCGGGACAGGCTGGGCGAGCAGTTCTTC.

This clonotype was counted ten times or more. The chain joins TRBV9 to TRBJ1-1; 8 nucleotides agree with TRBD1. This CDR3 has 16 amino acids. V gave up 3 bases and J gave up 1 base; unmatched junction bases: 8. Germline V gene sequence: CDR1 SGDLS, CDR2 YYNGEE. CDR3 bases: TGTGCCAGCAGCGGAGACAGGGGACTAAGGAACACTGAAGCTTTCTTT. It translates to CASSGDRGLRNTEAFF.

The chain uses TRBV29-1 and TRBJ1-1; D might be TRBD1 (5 bases). This CDR3 has 14 amino acids. V was cut by 2 bases and J by 4 bases, with 14 bases left in between. Germline values: CDR1 SQVTM, CDR2 ANQGSEA. This CDR3 is CSVEQEPGITEAFF. CDR3 coding DNA: TGCAGCGTTGAACAGGAGCCAGGGATCACTGAAGCTTTCTTT.